A single sample gave rise to the 19 T cell receptor beta chains below, sequenced in a study of response to subunit inactivated influenza vaccine. TCRdb reprocessed the RT-PCR reads via MiXCR and lists one record per CDR3 protein. The sample yields 400,000 to 550,000 distinct CDR3 sequences, 25% seen once. Sequencing was performed on CD4+ T cells sorted from PBMCs, taken approximately 5 days after vaccination. These receptors were obtained from a man aged 50 or older who received an inactivated influenza vaccine.

V and J are TRBV6-1 and TRBJ2-3; D ambiguous. V was shortened by 6 bases and J by 2 bases, with 15 bases between the two germline ends. From germline, CDR1 is MNHNS and CDR2 SASEGT. CDR3 size: 15 residues. The CDR3 coding sequence is TGTGCCAGCAGCCCAGTCCCTCAGGCCACAGATACGCAGTATTTT. This encodes CASSPVPQATDTQYF.

This clonotype was observed many times. The gene calls are TRBV20-1 and TRBJ2-3, with TRBD2 as a possible D gene (6 bases). The CDR3 is made up of 12 amino acids. V gave up 8 bases and J gave up 5 bases, with 14 bases separating them. CDR1 DFQATT and CDR2 SNEGSKA come from the germline V gene (reference sequence). CDR3 sequence (DNA): TGCAGTACCCCGACGGGGGTAGATACGCAGTATTTT. Protein product: CSTPTGVDTQYF.

The V and J genes are TRBV7-2 and TRBJ2-7; weak D call: TRBD1 (5 bases). The V end lost 1 base, the J end lost 7 bases, and 17 bases lay between the germline ends. Per germline, CDR1 SGHTA and CDR2 FQGNSA. The CDR3 is 15 amino acids. For the CDR3, the DNA is TGTGCCAGCAGCTTAGAGGGATCCAGGGCCTCGGAGCAGTACTTC. Encoded protein: CASSLEGSRASEQYF.

This clonotype showed up just a few times. The V call is TRBV18, the J call TRBJ1-2; the D gene is possibly TRBD1 (5 bases). The length of the CDR3 is 13 residues. The ends were cut back, 3 bases at V and 4 bases at J, with 9 bases in the middle. Germline V CDR1 and CDR2: KGHSH, LQKENI. DNA for the CDR3: TGTGCCAGCTCACCCGACAGTTCCTATGGCTACACCTTC. Amino acids: CASSPDSSYGYTF.

This clonotype was seen more than once but under ten times. The rearrangement joins TRBV10-1 to TRBJ2-3; TRBD2 is a possible D gene (7 bases). V was trimmed by 0 bases and J by 2 bases, leaving 12 bases between them. The germline V gene encodes CDR1 WNHNN and CDR2 SYGVQD (reference sequence). This CDR3 region has 16 residues. CDR3 sequence (DNA): TGCGCCAGCAGTGAGTCTGGGGGGGGGCTCACAGATACGCAGTATTTT. Translation gives CASSESGGGLTDTQYF.

The V and J genes are TRBV12-3 or TRBV12-4 and TRBJ1-1, with 7 bases fitting TRBD1. This CDR3 is built from 13 residues. V shed 6 bases and J 1 base; nucleotides not matched to a gene: 2. The CDR3 protein is CASRRDRNTEAFF. CDR3 sequence (DNA): TGTGCCAGCAGAAGGGACAGGAACACTGAAGCTTTCTTT.

This chain uses TRBV2 with TRBJ1-5; weak D call: TRBD1 (5 bases). The ends were cut back, 2 bases at V and 5 bases at J, with 13 bases in the middle. The CDR3 loop spans 15 amino acids. CDR1 is SNHLY and CDR2 is FYNNEI in the germline V gene. The DNA for the CDR3 is TGTGCCAGCAGTGAACGGGCAGGGCAGCATCAGCCCCAGCATTTT. This translates into CASSERAGQHQPQHF.

This clonotype was recorded a few times. The chain joins TRBV20-1 to TRBJ2-7, with TRBD2 identical over 10 bases. Per the germline V gene, CDR1 is DFQATT and CDR2 is SNEGSKA (reference sequence). V was clipped by 0 bases and J by 2 bases; unmatched bases: 4. The CDR3 runs 15 residues. The CDR3 spells CSARDKLAGAYEQYF. CDR3 bases: TGCAGTGCTAGAGATAAGCTAGCGGGAGCCTACGAGCAGTACTTC.

The chain couples TRBV11-2 to TRBJ1-2, with 7 bases aligning to TRBD1. Trimming removed 6 bases from V and 8 bases from J; junction bases left unmatched: 12. CDR3 length: 14 amino acids. From germline, CDR1 is SGHAT and CDR2 FQNNGV. The CDR3 here is CASRSDRVTGGYTF. DNA for the CDR3: TGTGCCAGCAGGTCTGACAGGGTGACGGGCGGCTACACCTTC.

The sample holds many counts of this clonotype. The chain carries TRBV4-2 and TRBJ2-4; no definite D call. The CDR3 loop spans 16 amino acids. Germline-derived CDR1 and CDR2 are LGHNA and YNFKEQ. The germline V and J ends were trimmed by 0 bases and 2 bases, with 11 bases remaining between them. CDR3 DNA: TGTGCCAGCAGCCAAGATCTGCTTCTGACCAAAAACATTCAGTACTTC. Amino acids: CASSQDLLLTKNIQYF.

This clonotype has just a few counts. The rearrangement joins TRBV20-1 to TRBJ2-7; maybe TRBD1 (6 bases). Per the germline V gene, CDR1 is DFQATT and CDR2 is SNEGSKA (reference sequence). The CDR3 covers 11 residues. Trimming took 4 bases from V and 7 from J, leaving 11 bases between them. In nucleotides, the CDR3 is TGCAGTGCTAAACCAGGGGTAGAGCAGTACTTC. Its translation: CSAKPGVEQYF.

With respect to this clonotype: The conserved phenylalanine or tryptophan is not found at the CDR3 terminus, so this likely reflects a read error. The chain couples TRBV3-1 to TRBJ2-3; the D gene is possibly TRBD1 (6 bases). Germline-derived CDR1 and CDR2 are LGHDT and YNNKEL (reference sequence). The CDR3 runs to 15 residues. The ends were cut back, 11 bases at V and 9 bases at J, with 27 bases in the middle. The CDR3 bases are TGTGCCTCCTCCAAGCCGGTCCCTGGGACACAGACGCAGTATTCT. It codes for CASSKPVPGTQTQYS.

This clonotype was picked up a small number of times. CDR3 sequence: CSARSWFQETQYF. CDR3 sequence (DNA): TGCAGTGCTAGGTCGTGGTTCCAAGAGACCCAGTACTTC. The chain joins TRBV20-1 to TRBJ2-5, with D hard to call. This CDR3 has 13 amino acids. The V end lost 3 bases, the J end lost 1 base, and 9 bases lay between the germline ends. Germline values: CDR1 DFQATT, CDR2 SNEGSKA (reference sequence).

Here the CDR3 DNA reads TGCAGTGCGACCAACGTGGCTAGCGGGGGGGCAAATACGCAGTATTTT. Its translation: CSATNVASGGANTQYF. The rearrangement uses TRBV20-1 and TRBJ2-3; 12 bases map to TRBD2. The length of the CDR3 is 16 residues. Trimming at V came to 6 bases and at J to 7 bases, leaving 14 bases not matched to a gene. CDR1 and CDR2 from the germline V gene are DFQATT and SNEGSKA (reference sequence).

This clonotype was counted only a few times. The chain couples TRBV7-2 to TRBJ1-2; D is possibly TRBD1 (5 bases). The CDR3 loop spans 14 amino acids. The germline gives CDR1 SGHTA, CDR2 FQGNSA. The V gene lost 2 bases and the J gene lost 5 bases, with 12 bases spanning the gap. As DNA, the CDR3 is TGTGCCAGCAGCTTAAGCCAGGGCCCATATGGCTACACCTTC. This encodes CASSLSQGPYGYTF. The full variable domain, rest sourced from reference TRBV7-2 and TRBJ1-2, is GAGVSQSPSNKVTEKGKDVELRCDPISGHTALYWYRQSLGQGLEFLIYFQGNSAPDKSGLPSDRFSAERTGGSVSTLTIQRTQQEDSAVYLCASSLSQGPYGYTFGSGTRLTVV.

This clonotype has only a few counts. The CDR3 loop reads CAISDGTEYGYTF. The CDR3 region has the DNA TGTGCCATCAGTGACGGGACGGAGTATGGCTACACCTTC. The chain links TRBV10-3 to TRBJ1-2, with a tentative D call TRBD1 (5 bases). Germline CDR1 reads ENHRY; CDR2 reads SYGVKD. The CDR3 has 13 residues. The V and J ends lost 3 bases and 5 bases respectively, with 10 bases between them.

This chain uses TRBV6-5 with TRBJ2-1; D not certain. CDR1 and CDR2 (germline): MNHEY, SVGAGI. Trimming removed 2 bases from V and 7 bases from J, with 9 bases in between. There are 13 residues in the CDR3. CDR3 in amino acids: CASSYRSGNEQFF. CDR3 DNA: TGTGCCAGCAGTTACAGGTCTGGGAATGAGCAGTTCTTC.

The genes are TRBV5-6 and TRBJ2-1, with D possibly TRBD1 on 5 matching bases. Trimming pared 4 bases from V and 5 bases from J, leaving 16 bases between. Germline V lookup: CDR1 SGHDT, CDR2 YYEEEE. This CDR3 is 15 amino acids long. The CDR3 loop reads CASSPWHPRDNEQFF. The CDR3 DNA sequence: TGTGCCAGCAGCCCTTGGCACCCCAGGGACAATGAGCAGTTCTTC. The complete variable domain, with remaining parts taken from reference TRBV5-6 and TRBJ2-1, reads DAGVTQSPTHLIKTRGQQVTLRCSPKSGHDTVSWYQQALGQGPQFIFQYYEEEERQRGNFPDRFSGHQFPNYSSELNVNALLLGDSALYLCASSPWHPRDNEQFFGPGTRLTVL.

The chain joins TRBV5-1 to TRBJ2-3; 13 nucleotides line up with TRBD2. This CDR3 has 17 amino acids. Germline trimming cut 2 bases from V and 0 bases from J; bases unmatched to any gene: 3. Germline V lookup: CDR1 SGHRS, CDR2 YFSETQ. CDR3 coding DNA: TGCGCCAGCAGCTTACTAGCGGGGGGGCCGAGCACAGATACGCAGTATTTT. It codes for CASSLLAGGPSTDTQYF. Full variable domain (outside the CDR3, taken from reference TRBV5-1 and TRBJ2-3): KAGVTQTPRYLIKTRGQQVTLSCSPISGHRSVSWYQQTPGQGLQFLFEYFSETQRNKGNFPGRFSGRQFSNSRSEMNVSTLELGDSALYLCASSLLAGGPSTDTQYFGPGTRLTVL.